Listed below are T cell receptor beta chains from one sample, sequenced in a study of cytomegalovirus exposure and HLA in healthy donors. Sequenced by immunoSEQ multiplex PCR; TCRdb stores in-frame clones only, minus some. This table holds about 160,000 clones, about four fifths found once. Sequenced material: PBMCs. These receptors all come from a woman aged 50 to 65 in good health and CMV-seropositive. Each CDR3 is given with its conserved first and last residue. A D gene is named only where the DNA matches it firmly.

j_call v_call d_call cdr3_aa
TRBJ2-6 TRBV4-3 - CASSQGGRPSSGANVLTF
TRBJ1-4 TRBV25-1 TRBD1 CASSAGQGFPNEKLFF
TRBJ1-1 TRBV6-5 - CASSPPGGPSTEAFF
TRBJ1-3 TRBV7-2 - CASSPVAVGAGNTIYF
TRBJ2-5 TRBV9 TRBD2 CASSVGGGFYQETQYF
TRBJ1-1 TRBV5-1 TRBD1 CASSLTDRGREAFF
TRBJ1-1 TRBV7-2 - CASSLEGGPNTEAFF
TRBJ2-7 TRBV4-2 - CASSRDSRSYEQYF
TRBJ2-1 TRBV15 - CATSSRRRTGDNEQFF
TRBJ2-7 TRBV5-4 TRBD1 CASSPGTGTYEQYF
TRBJ2-3 TRBV28 - CASSGIRTDTQYF
TRBJ2-7 TRBV29-1 TRBD1 CSVETPGQGSSYEQYF
TRBJ1-3 TRBV2 - CASSPGGVSDTIYF
TRBJ1-1 TRBV6-1 TRBD1 CASSVVDRGMGTEAFF
TRBJ2-7 TRBV11-1 TRBD1 CASSARDDRDEQYF
TRBJ2-7 TRBV28 - CASRARDSSSYEQYF
TRBJ1-1 TRBV19 - CASTRGGRYTEAFF
TRBJ1-5 TRBV7-2 TRBD1 CASSSNGGRGQNQPQHF
TRBJ2-3 TRBV6-1 - CASSEPLPDTQYF
TRBJ2-7 TRBV29-1 TRBD2 CSGGTRDPRGYEQYF
TRBJ2-7 TRBV6-5 - CASSYRVPGNAYEQYF
TRBJ2-3 TRBV9 TRBD2 CASSESSGGITDTQYF
TRBJ1-5 TRBV6-5 TRBD1 CASSRDRGRNQPQHF
TRBJ2-3 TRBV7-9 - CASTSREPTDTQYF
TRBJ2-7 TRBV4-3 TRBD2 CASSPSSGGSYEQYF
TRBJ2-7 TRBV7-3 TRBD1 CTSSSTGGGEQYF
TRBJ2-7 TRBV20-1 - CSTGSYEQYF
TRBJ1-2 TRBV2 TRBD1 CASTMSTGGRYGYTF
TRBJ1-2 TRBV5-1 TRBD1 CASSLARQGSSKTF
TRBJ1-2 TRBV2 TRBD1 CASSWTGVGGYTF
TRBJ2-4 TRBV28 TRBD2 CASSPNPGGDRDAKNIQYF
TRBJ1-2 TRBV5-6 - CASSFGQSHGYTF
TRBJ1-2 TRBV6-5 - CASKGLAYDYGYTF
TRBJ1-2 TRBV11-1 - CASSLAGTYGYTF
TRBJ1-2 TRBV5-1 - CASSLAATGSYGYTF
TRBJ2-1 TRBV9 TRBD1 CASSVSSGTGGHEQFF
TRBJ1-1 TRBV11-2 - CASSLVGGRGTEAFF
TRBJ2-1 TRBV2 TRBD1 CASSRGQTVLEQFF
TRBJ2-1 TRBV5-4 TRBD2 CASSPRESGSTHEQFF
TRBJ2-2 TRBV5-1 - CASSFGGAPNTGELFF
TRBJ2-1 TRBV2 TRBD2 CASGSGRANEQFF